The clone carrying this T cell receptor beta chain turned up a few times. These data come from a study of CD8 T cells in Susac syndrome. In the multiple sclerosis control group, patients were treatment-naive and had stable or active relapsing-remitting disease. The CD8+ and CD4+ T cells were isolated magnetically using a negative isolation approach, whereas the TEMRA cells were enriched by FACS. This CDR3 comprises 16 residues. The germline V gene encodes CDR1 SGHDN and CDR2 FVKESK. Trimming cost V 0 bases and J 7 bases, with 13 bases left between them. It was with random hexamers that about 0.45 to 1 ug RNA was reverse transcribed. It was immunoSEQ multiplex PCR that amplified TCR beta CDR3 across 54 Vbeta and 13 Jbeta. Using its own MiXCR run on the immunoSEQ multiplex PCR reads, TCRdb lists one record per CDR3 protein. The repertoire holds 130,000 or so distinct CDR3 sequences, with approximately 79% as singletons.

The sequence derives from a human donor with multiple sclerosis. The V call is TRBV14, the J call TRBJ1-6; possible D gene TRBD1, 5 bases. The sequenced material came from CD8+ T cells from PBMCs. Written as DNA, the CDR3 is TGTGCCAGCAGCCAAGACCCGACGGGGCGGAATTCACCCCTCCACTTT. This gives the protein CASSQDPTGRNSPLHF.